These 14 T cell receptor beta chains were all obtained from the same sample, sequenced in a study of blood T cell repertoires in COVID-19. Assay: immunoSEQ multiplex PCR; the TCRdb copy retains only in-frame clones and omits some. The data contain fewer than 110,000 clones, almost 85% of them singletons. Sequences were obtained from peripheral blood. The source is a human donor in a cohort sampled during active COVID-19.

For this clone: This sample also contains other DNA sequences that code for the same CDR3. The CDR3 is CASSLGLAGDTQYF. The CDR3 nucleotides read TGTGCCAGCAGCTTGGGACTAGCGGGAGATACGCAGTATTTT. The V gene is TRBV7-9, the J gene TRBJ2-3; 12 nucleotides align to TRBD2. The length of the CDR3 is 14 residues. Trimming cost V 3 bases and J 5 bases; bases outside gene matches: 0. CDR1 is SEHNR, CDR2 FQNEAQ, per germline (reference sequence).

J is TRBJ2-5 and V is TRBV27; the D is unclear. V gave up 5 bases and J gave up 4 bases, with 14 bases separating them. Germline CDR1 is MNHEY and CDR2 is SMNVEV (reference sequence). The CDR3 runs to 14 residues. CDR3 sequence reads: CASSPISPGETQYF. The CDR3 nucleotides are TGTGCCAGCAGTCCAATATCACCGGGAGAGACCCAGTACTTC.

The chain carries TRBV19 and TRBJ2-4; D possibly corresponds to TRBD1 (6 bases). The ends were cut back, 5 bases at V and 3 bases at J, with 17 bases in the middle. Germline V gene lookup returns CDR1 LNHDA and CDR2 SQIVND (reference sequence). There are 16 residues in the CDR3. The CDR3 DNA reads as TGTGCCAGTAGTGTGCAGACAGGAGGATACAAAAACATTCAGTACTTC. As protein: CASSVQTGGYKNIQYF.

The chain is built from TRBV5-1 and TRBJ2-3; TRBD2 matches 15 bases. V was clipped by 4 bases and J by 0 bases; unmatched bases: 3. The CDR3 runs 17 residues. CDR1 SGHRS and CDR2 YFSETQ come from the germline V gene. CDR3 DNA: TGCGCCAGCAGCCCGGGACTAGCGGGAGGTAGCACAGATACGCAGTATTTT. This encodes CASSPGLAGGSTDTQYF.

The genes are TRBV30 and TRBJ1-4; D is unresolved. CDR3 length equals 12 residues. Trimming took 4 bases from V and 7 from J, leaving 10 bases between them. Germline V gene data show CDR1 as GTSNPN and CDR2 as SVGIG (reference sequence). CDR3 region: CAWMSPSEKLFF. CDR3 coding DNA: TGTGCCTGGATGTCCCCCTCTGAAAAACTGTTTTTT.

This clone was observed a single time. CDR3 DNA sequence: TGTGCCAGCAGCTTAGACAGGGAGCTTGAAGCTTTCTTT. Translated, it gives CASSLDRELEAFF. This chain links TRBV7-2 with TRBJ1-1; D possibly corresponds to TRBD1 (6 bases). Germline-derived CDR1 and CDR2 are SGHTA and FQGNSA. Trimming removed 1 base from V and 7 bases from J, with 10 bases in between. The CDR3 consists of 13 residues.

The gene calls are TRBV30 and TRBJ1-1; no clear D gene. With 5 bases removed from V and 7 bases from J, the gap between germline ends came to 8 bases. CDR3 size: 10 residues. CDR1 and CDR2 from the germline V gene are GTSNPN and SVGIG (reference sequence). The CDR3 region is CAWSRSEAFF. The CDR3 nucleotides read TGTGCCTGGTCTCGGAGTGAAGCTTTCTTT.

CDR3 amino acids: CASRAAGPPYEQYF. The CDR3 DNA reads TGTGCCAGCAGAGCAGCGGGACCGCCCTACGAGCAGTACTTC. V is TRBV28 and J is TRBJ2-7, with 7 bases fitting TRBD2. The J segment lost 2 bases and the V segment lost 6 bases, leaving 7 bases of the junction unmatched. Germline lookup yields CDR1 MDHEN and CDR2 SYDVKM. The CDR3 sequence is 14 residues long.

The genes are TRBV5-1 and TRBJ2-7; 7 bases match TRBD1. The CDR3 spans 13 residues. Germline CDR1 reads SGHRS; CDR2 reads YFSETQ. V was clipped by 6 bases and J by 0 bases; unmatched bases: 3. The CDR3 region is CASKRDSSYEQYF. CDR3 DNA sequence: TGCGCCAGCAAGAGGGACAGCTCCTACGAGCAGTACTTC.

V and J are TRBV7-2 and TRBJ2-2, with 10 positions matching TRBD1. The CDR3 has 16 amino acids. V gave up 6 bases and J gave up 7 bases; unmatched junction bases: 11. CDR1 is SGHTA and CDR2 is FQGNSA in the germline V gene. DNA of the CDR3: TGTGCCAGCAGAAAACCGGGACAGGGGTTTAGCGGGGAGCTGTTTTTT. Protein sequence: CASRKPGQGFSGELFF.

This clone occurred once. Other DNA sequences within the sample encode an identical CDR3. The chain is built from TRBV6-5 and TRBJ1-1, with TRBD1 identical over 7 bases. J was trimmed by 1 base and V by 6 bases; bases with no gene match: 2. The CDR3 totals 13 residues. CDR1 and CDR2 from the germline V gene are MNHEY and SVGAGI. CDR3 DNA sequence: TGTGCCAGCAGCCGGACAGGGAACACTGAAGCTTTCTTT. It encodes CASSRTGNTEAFF.

This clone was recorded once. This chain links TRBV3-1 (or the pseudogene TRBV3-2) with TRBJ1-2; D is possibly TRBD1 (6 bases). The germline V gene encodes CDR1 LGHDT and CDR2 YNNKEL (reference sequence). This CDR3 is 12 amino acids long. Deletions cut 6 bases from V and 7 bases from J, with 12 bases between. CDR3 nucleotides: TGTGCCAGCAGGGATACAGGGTCTGGCTACACCTTC. Translation: CASRDTGSGYTF.

This rearrangement joins TRBV21-1 to TRBJ2-7; the DNA was not compared with TRBD2, the D call given in the table. TRBV21-1 counts as a pseudogene. There are 15 residues in the CDR3. CDR3 nucleotide sequence: TGTGCCAGCCCCGTACACCGGGATCTACCCTACGAGCAGTACGTC. Translated, it gives CASPVHRDLPYEQYV.

The rearrangement links TRBV20-1 to TRBJ2-2; a possible D gene is TRBD2 (5 bases). The CDR3 consists of 15 residues. With 3 bases removed from V and 2 bases from J, the gap between germline ends came to 13 bases. The germline V gene encodes CDR1 DFQATT and CDR2 SNEGSKA (reference sequence). This chain's CDR3 is CSASRPGGNTGELFF. The CDR3 nucleotides read TGCAGTGCTAGTAGGCCAGGAGGTAACACCGGGGAGCTGTTTTTT.